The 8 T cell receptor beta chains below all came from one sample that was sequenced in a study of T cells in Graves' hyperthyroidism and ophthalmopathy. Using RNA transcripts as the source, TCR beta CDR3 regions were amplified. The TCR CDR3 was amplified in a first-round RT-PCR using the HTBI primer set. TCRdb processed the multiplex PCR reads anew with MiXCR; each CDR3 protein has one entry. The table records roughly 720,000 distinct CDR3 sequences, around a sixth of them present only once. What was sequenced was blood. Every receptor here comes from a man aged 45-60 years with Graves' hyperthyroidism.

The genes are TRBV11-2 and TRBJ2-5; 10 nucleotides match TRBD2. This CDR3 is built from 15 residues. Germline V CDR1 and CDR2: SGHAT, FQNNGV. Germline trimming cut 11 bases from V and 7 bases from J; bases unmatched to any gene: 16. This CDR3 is CAVDRAVAGGGTQYF. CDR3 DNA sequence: TGTGCCGTTGACAGGGCTGTAGCGGGAGGTGGGACCCAGTACTTC.

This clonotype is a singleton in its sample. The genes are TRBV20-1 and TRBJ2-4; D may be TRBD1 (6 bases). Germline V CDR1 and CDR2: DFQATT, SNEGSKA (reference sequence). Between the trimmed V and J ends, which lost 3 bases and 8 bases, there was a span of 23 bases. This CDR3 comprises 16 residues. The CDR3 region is CSARPGVGTQWDIQYF. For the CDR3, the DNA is TGCAGTGCTAGGCCAGGGGTGGGTACACAATGGGACATTCAGTACTTC.

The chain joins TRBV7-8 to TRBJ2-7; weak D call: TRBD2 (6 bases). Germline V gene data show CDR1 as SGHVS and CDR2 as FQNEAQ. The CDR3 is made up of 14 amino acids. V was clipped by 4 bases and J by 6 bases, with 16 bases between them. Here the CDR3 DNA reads TGTGCCAGCAGCTCCACCCCGGGGGTGGGCGAGCAGTACTTC. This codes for CASSSTPGVGEQYF.

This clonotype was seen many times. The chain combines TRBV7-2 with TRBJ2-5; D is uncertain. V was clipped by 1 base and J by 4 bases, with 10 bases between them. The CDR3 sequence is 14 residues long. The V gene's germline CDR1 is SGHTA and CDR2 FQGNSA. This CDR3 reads CASSLEFGTETQYF. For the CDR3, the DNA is TGTGCCAGCAGCTTAGAGTTCGGCACAGAGACCCAGTACTTC.

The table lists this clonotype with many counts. The CDR3 DNA is TGTGCCAGCACCCCCGGGCTAGCGGGAGGCCTGGATGAGCAGTTCTTC. This codes for CASTPGLAGGLDEQFF. The chain couples TRBV27 to TRBJ2-1; 11 bases align to TRBD2. The CDR3 sequence is 16 residues long. V dropped 7 bases and J dropped 8; count of bases not matched to a gene: 13. Germline V lookup: CDR1 MNHEY, CDR2 SMNVEV (reference sequence).

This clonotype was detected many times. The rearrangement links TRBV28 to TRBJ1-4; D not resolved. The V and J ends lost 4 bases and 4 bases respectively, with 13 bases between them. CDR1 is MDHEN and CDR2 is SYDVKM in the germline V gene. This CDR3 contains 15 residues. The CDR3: CASSSQSEFNEKLFF. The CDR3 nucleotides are TGTGCCAGCAGTTCCCAGAGTGAATTTAATGAAAAACTGTTTTTT.

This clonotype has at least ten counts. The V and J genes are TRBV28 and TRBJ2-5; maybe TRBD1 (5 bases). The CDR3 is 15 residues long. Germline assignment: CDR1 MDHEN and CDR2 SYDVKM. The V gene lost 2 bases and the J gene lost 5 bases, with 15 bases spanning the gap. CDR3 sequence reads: CASSLDWGPGETQYF. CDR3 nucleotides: TGTGCCAGCAGTTTAGATTGGGGCCCCGGGGAGACCCAGTACTTC.

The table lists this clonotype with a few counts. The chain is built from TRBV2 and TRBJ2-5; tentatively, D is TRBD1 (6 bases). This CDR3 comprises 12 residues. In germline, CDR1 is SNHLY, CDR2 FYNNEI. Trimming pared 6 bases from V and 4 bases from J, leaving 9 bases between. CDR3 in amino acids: CASRQGSETQYF. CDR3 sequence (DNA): TGTGCCAGCAGACAGGGTTCAGAGACCCAGTACTTC.